Presented here are 5 T cell receptor beta chains from one specimen sequenced in a study of blood T cell repertoires in COVID-19. Using immunoSEQ multiplex PCR, the repertoire was profiled, and TCRdb retains in-frame clones only, with some absent. This table has about 230,000 clones, 85% to 90% appearing once. The sequencing input was peripheral blood. The source of these receptors is a man in his fifties or sixties with COVID-19, enrolled during active disease.

V gene TRBV19 combines with J gene TRBJ1-6; the D is unclear. V lost 7 bases to trimming and J lost 4 bases, with 8 bases between them. CDR1 LNHDA and CDR2 SQIVND come from the germline V gene (reference sequence). The CDR3 is 13 residues long. CDR3 in DNA: TGTGCCAGTATGGCGGGGTATAATTCACCCCTCCACTTT. This gives the protein CASMAGYNSPLHF.

DNA for the CDR3: TGTGCCAGCAGCGTAGGGCAGGACAGGTTCGTCGAGCAGTTCTTC. This encodes CASSVGQDRFVEQFF. This chain joins TRBV9 and TRBJ2-1; 7 nucleotides agree with TRBD1. Per germline, CDR1 SGDLS and CDR2 YYNGEE. After removal of 0 bases from V and 10 bases from J, the junction contained 10 bases not matched to a gene. The length of the CDR3 is 15 residues.

The J gene is TRBJ1-1, the V gene TRBV10-1; possibly TRBD1 for D (6 bases). V lost 3 bases to trimming and J lost 4 bases, with 15 bases between them. The CDR3 sequence is 15 residues long. Germline V gene lookup returns CDR1 WNHNN and CDR2 SYGVQD (reference sequence). The CDR3 nucleotides are TGCGCCAGCAGTGAATACAGGGATGGGGGCACTGAAGCTTTCTTT. Its protein is CASSEYRDGGTEAFF.

Ten or more counts support this clone. Distinct nucleotide sequences in the sample also encode this CDR3. The rearrangement joins TRBV7-9 to TRBJ2-3; D unresolved. CDR3 length: 14 amino acids. Germline assignment: CDR1 SEHNR and CDR2 FQNEAQ (reference sequence). The V end lost 1 base, the J end lost 0 bases, and 5 bases lay between the germline ends. CDR3 nucleotide sequence: TGTGCCAGCAGCTTAGTTTCAAGCACAGATACGCAGTATTTT. Protein: CASSLVSSTDTQYF.

The chain uses TRBV19 and TRBJ1-2; 7 positions match TRBD1. CDR3 length: 15 residues. From germline, CDR1 is LNHDA and CDR2 SQIVND (reference sequence). Trimming took 8 bases from V and 4 from J; bases not matched to a gene: 13. In DNA form, the CDR3 reads TGTGCCAGTGTCCCCGGGACAGAGTTTGCCTATGGCTACACCTTC. Amino acid sequence: CASVPGTEFAYGYTF.